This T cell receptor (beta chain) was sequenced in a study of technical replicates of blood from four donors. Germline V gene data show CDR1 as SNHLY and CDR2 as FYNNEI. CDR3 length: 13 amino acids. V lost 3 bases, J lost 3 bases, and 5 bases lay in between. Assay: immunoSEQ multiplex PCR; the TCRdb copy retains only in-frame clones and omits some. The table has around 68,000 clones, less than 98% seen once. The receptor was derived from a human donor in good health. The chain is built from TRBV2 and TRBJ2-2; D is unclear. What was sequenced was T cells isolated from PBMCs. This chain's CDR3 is CASSDRDTGELFF. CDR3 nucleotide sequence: TGTGCCAGCAGTGATCGAGACACCGGGGAGCTGTTTTTT. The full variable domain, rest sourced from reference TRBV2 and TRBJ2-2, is EPEVTQTPSHQVTQMGQEVILRCVPISNHLYFYWYRQILGQKVEFLVSFYNNEISEKSEIFDDQFSVERPDGSNFTLKIRSTKLEDSAMYFCASSDRDTGELFFGEGSRLTVL.